This record looks at one TCR beta chain sequence and its context. What it binds is unknown. PCR was performed using 60 Vbeta and 13 Jbeta primers. The method was immunoSEQ multiplex PCR; TCRdb's version includes in-frame clones alone and lacks a portion of them. Among around 130,000 clones, 80% were seen once, and the ten largest hold roughly 2.4%. This sample stems from a study of cytomegalovirus exposure and HLA in healthy donors. Notes on the study in general: TCR beta sequences reportedly predicted most subjects' HLA-A and HLA-B alleles accurately.

This sequence was found in a man aged 25 to 40 in good health and CMV-seronegative. Sequencing was performed on PBMCs.

The CDR3 sequence: CASSRDRTGNEQFF. The CDR3 nucleotides are TGTGCCAGCAGTCGGGACAGGACGGGCAATGAGCAGTTCTTC. The chain combines TRBV27 with TRBJ2-1; 8 nucleotides line up with TRBD1. Losses at the gene ends were 5 bases for V and 6 bases for J; bases not matched to a gene: 6. Looked up from germline, CDR1 is MNHEY and CDR2 is SMNVEV (reference sequence). The CDR3 runs to 14 residues.